One TCR beta chain is described in this entry. Participants had their cohort set by participant-reported clinical history. During the 2 weeks before they entered the study, exposed participants had met someone with a PCR-confirmed or clinician-diagnosed COVID-19 case. The sample originates from a study of blood T cell repertoires in COVID-19. Across the study: Sample material is recorded as cDNA or gDNA derived from T cells, B-cell-depleted T cells, or PBMCs.

Clones were read by immunoSEQ multiplex PCR, and TCRdb kept only the in-frame ones, dropping some. The sample has 350,000 to 400,000 clones, approximately 90% seen once; the top ten hold roughly 0.86%. V lost 8 bases and J lost 0; bases outside the gene matches: 3. Germline lookup yields CDR1 LGHNA and CDR2 YSLEER. CDR3 length equals 15 residues. The rearrangement links TRBV4-3 to TRBJ2-6, with 8 bases that match TRBD1. Sequencing was carried out using PBMCs or T cells enriched from blood (not recorded which). The clonotype comes from a woman aged 40 to 55 who had been exposed to COVID-19. In DNA, the CDR3 is TGCGCCAGCGGACAGGGAGTCTCTGGGGCCAACGTCCTGACTTTC. As protein: CASGQGVSGANVLTF.